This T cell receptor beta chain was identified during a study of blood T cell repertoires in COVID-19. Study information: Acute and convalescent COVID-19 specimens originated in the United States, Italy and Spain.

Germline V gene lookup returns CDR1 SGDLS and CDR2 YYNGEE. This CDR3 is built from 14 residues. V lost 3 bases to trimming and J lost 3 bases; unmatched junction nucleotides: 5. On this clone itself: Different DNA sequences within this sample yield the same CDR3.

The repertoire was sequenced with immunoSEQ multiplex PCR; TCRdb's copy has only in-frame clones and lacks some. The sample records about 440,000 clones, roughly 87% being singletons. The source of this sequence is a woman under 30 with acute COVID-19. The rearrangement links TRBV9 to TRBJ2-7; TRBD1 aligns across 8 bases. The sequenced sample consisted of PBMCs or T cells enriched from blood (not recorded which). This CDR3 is CASSAGTGGYEQYF. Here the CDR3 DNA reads TGTGCCAGCAGCGCCGGAACAGGGGGCTACGAGCAGTACTTC.